The 2 T cell receptor beta chains presented below share a single source sample, sequenced in a study of response to subunit inactivated influenza vaccine. TCRdb re-called the RT-PCR reads with MiXCR, one entry per CDR3 protein. The sample has fewer than 400,000 distinct CDR3 sequences; 21% are singletons. Source: PBMCs from blood, taken roughly 20 months after vaccination. These TCRs come from a man between 50 and 69 years old who received an inactivated influenza vaccine.

This clonotype was counted between two and nine times. The chain uses TRBV20-1 and TRBJ1-2, with D possibly matching TRBD1 (5 bases). The V gene lost 6 bases and the J gene lost 4 bases, with 12 bases spanning the gap. In germline, CDR1 is DFQATT, CDR2 SNEGSKA (reference sequence). The CDR3 is 12 residues long. CDR3 loop: CSAAGLGYGYTF. CDR3 nucleotide sequence: TGCAGTGCGGCAGGGTTAGGCTATGGCTACACCTTC.

The chain links TRBV28 to TRBJ1-4, with TRBD1 as a possible D gene (5 bases). V gave up 3 bases and J gave up 4 bases, with 12 bases separating them. Per germline, CDR1 MDHEN and CDR2 SYDVKM. This CDR3 comprises 15 residues. Here the CDR3 reads CASSFPTGGNEKLFF. Written as DNA, the CDR3 is TGTGCCAGCAGTTTTCCGACGGGGGGTAATGAAAAACTGTTTTTT. Full variable domain (rest looked up from reference TRBV28 and TRBJ1-4): DVKVTQSSRYLVKRTGEKVFLECVQDMDHENMFWYRQDPGLGLRLIYFSYDVKMKEKGDIPEGYSVSREKKERFSLILESASTNQTSMYLCASSFPTGGNEKLFFGSGTQLSVL.